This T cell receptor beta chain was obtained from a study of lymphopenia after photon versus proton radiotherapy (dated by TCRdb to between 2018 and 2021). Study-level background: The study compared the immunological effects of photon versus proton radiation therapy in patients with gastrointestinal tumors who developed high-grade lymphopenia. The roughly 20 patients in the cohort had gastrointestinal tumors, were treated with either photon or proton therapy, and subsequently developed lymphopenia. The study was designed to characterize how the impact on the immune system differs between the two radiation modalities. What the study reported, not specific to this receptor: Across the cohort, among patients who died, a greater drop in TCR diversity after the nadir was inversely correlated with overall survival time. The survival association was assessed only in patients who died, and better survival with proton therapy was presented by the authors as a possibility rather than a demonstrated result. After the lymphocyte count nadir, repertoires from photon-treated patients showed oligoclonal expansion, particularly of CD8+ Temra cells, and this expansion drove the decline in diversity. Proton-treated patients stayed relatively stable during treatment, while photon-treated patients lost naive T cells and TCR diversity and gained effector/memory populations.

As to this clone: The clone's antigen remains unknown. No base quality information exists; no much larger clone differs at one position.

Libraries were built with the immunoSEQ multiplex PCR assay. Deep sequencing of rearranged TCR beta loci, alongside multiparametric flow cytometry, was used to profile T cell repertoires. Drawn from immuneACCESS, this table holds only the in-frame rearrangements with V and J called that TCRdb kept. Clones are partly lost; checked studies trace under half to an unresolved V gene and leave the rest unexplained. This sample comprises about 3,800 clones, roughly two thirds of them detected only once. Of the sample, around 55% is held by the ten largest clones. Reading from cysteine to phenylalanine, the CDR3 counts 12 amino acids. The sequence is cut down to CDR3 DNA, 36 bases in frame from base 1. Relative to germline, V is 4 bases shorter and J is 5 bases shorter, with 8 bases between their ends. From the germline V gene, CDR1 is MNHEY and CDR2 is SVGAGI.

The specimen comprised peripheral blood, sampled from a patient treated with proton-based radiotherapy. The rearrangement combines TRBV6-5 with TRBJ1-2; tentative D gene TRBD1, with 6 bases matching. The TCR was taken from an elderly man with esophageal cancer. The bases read TGTGCCAGCAGTTTACAGGGTTATGGCTACACCTTC. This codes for CASSLQGYGYTF.